One sample yielded the 2 T cell receptor beta chains listed below, sequenced in a study of T cell repertoires in cytomegalovirus infection. TCRdb re-called the reads with MiXCR, one entry per CDR3 protein. Among approximately 250,000 distinct CDR3 sequences listed, roughly 20% were seen once. Sequenced input: CD8+ T cells from PBMCs. The receptors were sampled from a human donor in good health (CMV status not recorded). Some clones in this sample may be carry-over from other donors' samples.

The chain employs TRBV29-1 and TRBJ1-1; 8 positions match TRBD1. With V trimmed by 7 bases and J by 7 bases, 11 bases remained unmatched. Looked up from germline, CDR1 is SQVTM and CDR2 is ANQGSEA. This CDR3 spans 13 amino acids. CDR3 sequence reads: CSDSGGGEGEAFF. DNA for the CDR3: TGCAGCGACTCAGGGGGCGGTGAGGGTGAAGCTTTCTTT. The variable domain in full, with the rest retrieved from reference TRBV29-1 and TRBJ1-1, is SAVISQKPSRDICQRGTSLTIQCQVDSQVTMMFWYRQQPGQSLTLIATANQGSEATYESGFVIDKFPISRPNLTFSTLTVSNMSPEDSSIYLCSDSGGGEGEAFFGQGTRLTVV.

This clonotype has ten or more counts. The chain has TRBV29-1 and TRBJ2-7; no clear D. CDR3 length equals 13 residues. Trimming took off 5 bases at V and 4 bases at J, with 15 bases between the two ends. Germline loops: CDR1 SQVTM, CDR2 ANQGSEA. The CDR3 DNA follows: TGCAGCGTTTACCTCCCCCCCTTTTACGAGCAGTACTTC. This gives the protein CSVYLPPFYEQYF.